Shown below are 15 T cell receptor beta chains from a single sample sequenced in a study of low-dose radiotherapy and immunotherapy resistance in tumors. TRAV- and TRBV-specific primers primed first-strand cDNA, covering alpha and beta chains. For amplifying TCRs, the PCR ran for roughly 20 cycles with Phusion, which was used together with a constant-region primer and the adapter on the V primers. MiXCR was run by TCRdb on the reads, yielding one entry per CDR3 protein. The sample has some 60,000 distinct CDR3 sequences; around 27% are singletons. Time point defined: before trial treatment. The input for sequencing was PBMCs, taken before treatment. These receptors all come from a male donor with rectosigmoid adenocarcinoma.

CDR3 coding DNA: TGTGCCAGCAGTGAAGGACACACGCAGTATTTT. Its translation: CASSEGHTQYF. This chain connects TRBV2 to TRBJ2-3; D is unclear. Germline V gene lookup returns CDR1 SNHLY and CDR2 FYNNEI. The CDR3 spans 11 residues. V lost 1 base and J lost 9, with 5 bases in between.

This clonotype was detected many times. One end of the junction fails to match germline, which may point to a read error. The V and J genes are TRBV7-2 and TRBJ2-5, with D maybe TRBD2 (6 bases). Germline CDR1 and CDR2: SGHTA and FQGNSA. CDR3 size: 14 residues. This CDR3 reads CASRLGLRQETQYF. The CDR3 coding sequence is TGTGCCAGCCGCTTGGGACTGCGCCAAGAGACCCAGTACTTC.

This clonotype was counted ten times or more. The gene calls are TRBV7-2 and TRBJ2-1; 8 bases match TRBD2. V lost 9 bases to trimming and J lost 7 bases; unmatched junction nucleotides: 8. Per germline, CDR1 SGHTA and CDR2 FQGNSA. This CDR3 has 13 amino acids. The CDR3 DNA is TGTGCCAGTTCGAGCGGGGGCCAGAATGAGCAGTTCTTC. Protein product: CASSSGGQNEQFF.

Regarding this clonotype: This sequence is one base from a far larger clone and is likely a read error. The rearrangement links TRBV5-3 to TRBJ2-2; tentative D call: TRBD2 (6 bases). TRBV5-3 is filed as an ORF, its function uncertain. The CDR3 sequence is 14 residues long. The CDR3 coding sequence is TGTGCCAGCAGCCAAGTCGGGGAAACCGGGGGGCTGTTTTTT. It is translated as CASSQVGETGGLFF.

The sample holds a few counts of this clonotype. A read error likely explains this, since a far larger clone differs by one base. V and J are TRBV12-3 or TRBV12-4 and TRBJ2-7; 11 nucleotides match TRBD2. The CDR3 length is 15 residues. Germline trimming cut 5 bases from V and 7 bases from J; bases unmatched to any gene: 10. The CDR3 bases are TGTGCCAGCAGTATAAGTAGCGGGGGGGCGGTTGAGCAGTACTTC. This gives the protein CASSISSGGAVEQYF.

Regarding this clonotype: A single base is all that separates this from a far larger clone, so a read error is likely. CDR3 region: CASSSDLAGTSYNEQYF. DNA of the CDR3: TGTGCCAGCAGTTCCGACCTAGCGGGAACCTCCTACAATGAGCAGTACTTC. The chain has TRBV6-2 or TRBV6-3 and TRBJ2-7; 9 positions match TRBD2. J gave up 7 bases and V 4 bases, and 17 bases lay outside the gene matches. Germline assignment: CDR1 MNHEY and CDR2 SVGEGT. CDR3 length equals 17 residues.

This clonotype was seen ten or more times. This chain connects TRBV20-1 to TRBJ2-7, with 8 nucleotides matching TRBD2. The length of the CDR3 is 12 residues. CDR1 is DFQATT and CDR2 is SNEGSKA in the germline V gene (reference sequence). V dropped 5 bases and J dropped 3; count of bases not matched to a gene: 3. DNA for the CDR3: TGCAGTGCTTTAGCGGGATTCTACGAGCAGTACTTC. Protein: CSALAGFYEQYF.

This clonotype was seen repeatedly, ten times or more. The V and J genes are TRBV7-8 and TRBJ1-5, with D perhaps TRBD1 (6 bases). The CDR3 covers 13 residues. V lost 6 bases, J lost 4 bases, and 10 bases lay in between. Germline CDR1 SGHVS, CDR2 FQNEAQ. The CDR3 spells CASRGDRNQPQHF. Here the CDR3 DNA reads TGTGCCAGCAGGGGAGACAGGAATCAGCCCCAGCATTTT.

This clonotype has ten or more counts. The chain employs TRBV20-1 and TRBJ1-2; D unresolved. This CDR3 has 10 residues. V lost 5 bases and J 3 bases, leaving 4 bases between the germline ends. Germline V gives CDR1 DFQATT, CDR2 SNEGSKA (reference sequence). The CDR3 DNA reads TGCAGTGCTGGGGACTATGGCTACACCTTC. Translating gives CSAGDYGYTF.

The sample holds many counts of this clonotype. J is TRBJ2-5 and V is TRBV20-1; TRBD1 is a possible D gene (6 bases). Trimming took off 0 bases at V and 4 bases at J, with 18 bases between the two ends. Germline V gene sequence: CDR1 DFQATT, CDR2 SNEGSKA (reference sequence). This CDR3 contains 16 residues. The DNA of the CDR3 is TGCAGTGCTAGAGATCGCCTCAGGGGTGGGTCAGAGACCCAGTACTTC. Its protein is CSARDRLRGGSETQYF.

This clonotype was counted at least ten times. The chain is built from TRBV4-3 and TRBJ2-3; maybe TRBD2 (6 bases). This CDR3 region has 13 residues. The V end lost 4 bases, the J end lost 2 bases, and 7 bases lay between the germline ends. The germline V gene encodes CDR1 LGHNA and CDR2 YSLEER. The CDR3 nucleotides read TGCGCCAGCAGCCGGGGACTCACAGATACGCAGTATTTT. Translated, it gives CASSRGLTDTQYF.

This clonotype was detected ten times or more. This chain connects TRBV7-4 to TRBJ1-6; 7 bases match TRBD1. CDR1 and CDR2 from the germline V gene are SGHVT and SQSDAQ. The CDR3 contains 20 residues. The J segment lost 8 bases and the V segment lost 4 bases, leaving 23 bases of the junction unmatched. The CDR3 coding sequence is TGTGCCAGCAGCTCGGGGGACGCTCCGGGACAGCCCGGGCTTTATTCACCCCTCCACTTT. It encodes CASSSGDAPGQPGLYSPLHF.

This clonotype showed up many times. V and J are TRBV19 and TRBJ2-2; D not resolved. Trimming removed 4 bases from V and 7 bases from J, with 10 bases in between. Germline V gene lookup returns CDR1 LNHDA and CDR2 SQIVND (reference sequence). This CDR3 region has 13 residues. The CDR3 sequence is CASSKAVIGELFF. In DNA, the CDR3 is TGTGCCAGTAGTAAGGCAGTTATCGGGGAGCTGTTTTTT.

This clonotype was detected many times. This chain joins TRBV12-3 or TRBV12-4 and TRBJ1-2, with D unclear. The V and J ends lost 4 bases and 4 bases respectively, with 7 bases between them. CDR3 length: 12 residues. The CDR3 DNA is TGTGCCAGCAGTTCCCTCATCTATGGCTACACCTTC. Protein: CASSSLIYGYTF.

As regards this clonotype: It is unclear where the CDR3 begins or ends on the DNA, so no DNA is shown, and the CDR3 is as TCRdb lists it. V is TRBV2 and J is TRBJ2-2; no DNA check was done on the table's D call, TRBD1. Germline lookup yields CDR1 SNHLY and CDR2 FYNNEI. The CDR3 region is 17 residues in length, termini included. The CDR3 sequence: CASKIEGNTGELFFFFF.